The 22 T cell receptor beta chains below come from one sample, sequenced in a study of blood T cell repertoires in COVID-19. Here immunoSEQ multiplex PCR was the method, and the copy in TCRdb shows in-frame clones only, minus some. This table has some 83,000 clones, approximately 86% appearing once. The sequenced sample consisted of peripheral blood. Every receptor here comes from a man of 80 years or more with active or convalescent COVID-19.

CDR3 sequence reads: CASSLSTDTQYF. The DNA of the CDR3 is TGTGCCAGCAGCCTCAGCACAGATACGCAGTATTTT. V gene TRBV7-2 combines with J gene TRBJ2-3; D is ambiguous. Trimming cost V 5 bases and J 0 bases, with 3 bases left between them. The length of the CDR3 is 12 residues. The germline V gene encodes CDR1 SGHTA and CDR2 FQGNSA.

The V and J genes are TRBV27 and TRBJ1-1; D not certain. Germline CDR1 and CDR2: MNHEY and SMNVEV (reference sequence). This CDR3 is built from 14 residues. V was pared by 5 bases and J by 1 base, with 11 bases between. The CDR3: CASSELQKNTEAFF. The CDR3 coding sequence is TGTGCCAGCAGTGAACTTCAAAAGAACACTGAAGCTTTCTTT.

The gene calls are TRBV18 and TRBJ2-2, with 10 bases identical to TRBD2. The length of the CDR3 is 18 residues. Germline V gene lookup returns CDR1 KGHSH and CDR2 LQKENI. Trimming took 3 bases from V and 6 from J; bases not matched to a gene: 13. The CDR3 region has the DNA TGTGCCAGCTCACCTTGGGCTAGCGGGGGCCTCTCGCCCGGGGAGCTGTTTTTT. It encodes CASSPWASGGLSPGELFF.

The gene calls are TRBV30 and TRBJ2-2; TRBD2 matches at 7 bases. Germline V gene data show CDR1 as GTSNPN and CDR2 as SVGIG (reference sequence). This CDR3 has 13 amino acids. Trimming removed 0 bases from V and 7 bases from J; junction bases left unmatched: 2. This CDR3 is CAWSVLALGELFF. The DNA of the CDR3 is TGTGCCTGGAGTGTACTAGCGCTCGGGGAGCTGTTTTTT.

The chain recombines TRBV5-1 with TRBJ2-2; D perhaps matches TRBD2 (5 bases). The CDR3 covers 13 residues. CDR1 is SGHRS, CDR2 YFSETQ, per germline. The germline V and J ends were trimmed by 4 bases and 8 bases, with 12 bases remaining between them. The CDR3 protein is CASSEGRVGELFF. CDR3 DNA: TGCGCCAGCAGCGAGGGCCGCGTTGGGGAGCTGTTTTTT.

The table lists this clone with a few counts. This chain connects TRBV2 to TRBJ1-1, with TRBD1 as a possible D gene (6 bases). The V and J ends lost 5 bases and 0 bases respectively, with 13 bases between them. Per germline, CDR1 SNHLY and CDR2 FYNNEI. The CDR3 has 15 amino acids. CDR3 DNA: TGTGCCAGCAGTCCCACAGGGAGCATGAACACTGAAGCTTTCTTT. The encoded protein is CASSPTGSMNTEAFF.

The rearrangement uses TRBV28 and TRBJ2-6; D ambiguous. Germline values: CDR1 MDHEN, CDR2 SYDVKM. V dropped 4 bases and J dropped 1 base, with 8 bases sitting between them. CDR3 size: 15 residues. The CDR3 nucleotides are TGTGCCAGCAGTTCTCTACGGTCTGGGGCCAACGTCCTGACTTTC. Protein: CASSSLRSGANVLTF.

The V call is TRBV28, the J call TRBJ2-2; 12 nucleotides agree with TRBD1. With V trimmed by 3 bases and J by 5 bases, 4 bases remained unmatched. The CDR3 runs 16 residues. CDR1 MDHEN and CDR2 SYDVKM come from the germline V gene. The CDR3 coding sequence is TGTGCCAGCAGTTTTGGGACAGGGGGCCGGACCGGGGAGCTGTTTTTT. Its protein product is CASSFGTGGRTGELFF.

The chain uses TRBV4-1 and TRBJ1-1; no clear D. The CDR3 extends over 18 amino acids. Per the germline V gene, CDR1 is MGHRA and CDR2 is YSYEKL. The V and J ends lost 4 bases and 0 bases respectively, with 21 bases between them. In DNA, the CDR3 is TGCGCCAGCAGCCCGGAAAGGGCGGCGGCGGGTTTGAACACTGAAGCTTTCTTT. This gives the protein CASSPERAAAGLNTEAFF.

The chain is built from TRBV30 and TRBJ1-2; D uncertain. Deletions cut 0 bases from V and 2 bases from J, with 10 bases between. The CDR3 runs 14 residues. Germline CDR1 and CDR2: GTSNPN and SVGIG (reference sequence). The CDR3 bases are TGTGCCTGGAGTGTCTCCCTAATCAACTATGGCTACACCTTC. Its protein product is CAWSVSLINYGYTF.

This clone occurred once. The V and J genes are TRBV28 and TRBJ1-5, with a weak D call TRBD1 (5 bases). The ends were cut back, 4 bases at V and 1 base at J, with 11 bases in the middle. The germline V gene has CDR1 MDHEN and CDR2 SYDVKM. The CDR3 covers 15 residues. CDR3 bases: TGTGCCAGCAGTTGGGGCAGGGAAAGCAATCAGCCCCAGCATTTT. This gives the protein CASSWGRESNQPQHF.

The rearrangement links TRBV10-3 to TRBJ2-1; 10 bases align to TRBD2. Germline assignment: CDR1 ENHRY and CDR2 SYGVKD. This CDR3 comprises 17 residues. Germline trimming cut 3 bases from V and 9 bases from J; bases unmatched to any gene: 14. The CDR3 DNA reads as TGTGCCATCAGTGACAGCGGGGGGGCCCTCGACAGCGCTGAGCAGTTCTTC. This translates into CAISDSGGALDSAEQFF.

This chain joins TRBV6-1 and TRBJ2-2; no reliable D call. Germline V gene data show CDR1 as MNHNS and CDR2 as SASEGT. The CDR3 spans 16 residues. The V and J ends lost 1 base and 6 bases respectively, with 15 bases between them. The CDR3 protein is CASSEELPGWAGELFF. CDR3 in DNA: TGTGCCAGCAGTGAAGAACTCCCCGGGTGGGCCGGGGAGCTGTTTTTT.

The rearrangement joins TRBV20-1 to TRBJ2-1, with 8 bases that match TRBD2. The CDR3 sequence is 15 residues long. Unmatched junction bases numbered 10, after V lost 3 bases and J lost 6 bases. The germline CDR1 and CDR2 sequences are DFQATT and SNEGSKA (reference sequence). In nucleotides, the CDR3 is TGCAGTGCTAGTTTACCGGGACTAGTCCGCAATGAGCAGTTCTTC. Residues: CSASLPGLVRNEQFF.

The V gene is TRBV18, the J gene TRBJ1-1, with 10 bases that match TRBD1. Losses at the gene ends were 3 bases for V and 7 bases for J; bases not matched to a gene: 2. The CDR3 is 13 amino acids. CDR1 and CDR2 from the germline V gene are KGHSH and LQKENI. The chain's CDR3 is CASSPGQGNEAFF. The DNA of the CDR3 is TGTGCCAGCTCACCGGGACAGGGGAATGAAGCTTTCTTT. The whole variable domain, remainder taken from reference TRBV18 and TRBJ1-1, is NAGVMQNPRHLVRRRGQEARLRCSPMKGHSHVYWYRQLPEEGLKFMVYLQKENIIDESGMPKERFSAEFPKEGPSILRIQQVVRGDSAAYFCASSPGQGNEAFFGQGTRLTVV.

The chain couples TRBV9 to TRBJ2-3; 7 bases are shared with TRBD1. The ends lost 2 bases at V and 3 bases at J; junction bases unmatched: 6. CDR1 SGDLS and CDR2 YYNGEE come from the germline V gene. The CDR3 is made up of 15 amino acids. The DNA for the CDR3 is TGTGCCAGCAGCGTCGGCGCAGGGGGAACAGATACGCAGTATTTT. Protein: CASSVGAGGTDTQYF.

The J gene is TRBJ2-4, the V gene TRBV5-1, with a tentative D call TRBD1 (6 bases). CDR3 length equals 13 residues. The germline V gene has CDR1 SGHRS and CDR2 YFSETQ. Deletions cut 7 bases from V and 8 bases from J, with 16 bases between. The CDR3 is CASSLGAADIQYF. In DNA, the CDR3 is TGCGCCAGCTCCCTGGGGGCGGCCGACATTCAGTACTTC.

This chain links TRBV9 with TRBJ2-1; 10 bases are a match to TRBD1. This CDR3 has 15 residues. V lost 0 bases to trimming and J lost 5 bases; unmatched junction nucleotides: 2. Germline loops: CDR1 SGDLS, CDR2 YYNGEE. The DNA for the CDR3 is TGTGCCAGCAGCGTAGGTGGGACAGGGGACAATGAGCAGTTCTTC. Translating it yields CASSVGGTGDNEQFF.

The chain has TRBV5-4 and TRBJ2-1; possibly TRBD1 for D (6 bases). CDR1 is SGHNT, CDR2 YYREEE, per germline (reference sequence). The germline V and J ends were trimmed by 0 bases and 8 bases, with 15 bases remaining between them. This CDR3 region has 15 residues. The CDR3 DNA is TGTGCCAGCAGCTTGGCCACACAGGGAGACGATGAGCAGTTCTTC. It is translated as CASSLATQGDDEQFF.

This clone has just one count. The rearrangement joins TRBV18 to TRBJ2-5; D might be TRBD2 (6 bases). From germline, CDR1 is KGHSH and CDR2 LQKENI. Trimming removed 4 bases at V and 3 bases at J, with 9 bases between. The CDR3 has 13 residues. In DNA, the CDR3 is TGTGCCAGCTCACAGGGACTGAAAGAGACCCAGTACTTC. Protein: CASSQGLKETQYF.

This clone was seen a single time. The rearrangement links TRBV19 to TRBJ1-3, with D possibly being TRBD1 (6 bases). The CDR3 has 15 amino acids. V gave up 5 bases and J gave up 2 bases, with 13 bases separating them. Germline lookup yields CDR1 LNHDA and CDR2 SQIVND (reference sequence). CDR3 protein: CASSLHGTTGNTIYF. The CDR3 DNA is TGTGCCAGTAGTTTGCACGGGACAACTGGAAACACCATATATTTT. Drawing the rest from reference TRBV19 and TRBJ1-3, the complete variable domain is DGGITQSPKYLFRKEGQNVTLSCEQNLNHDAMYWYRQDPGQGLRLIYYSQIVNDFQKGDIAEGYSVSREKKESFPLTVTSAQKNPTAFYLCASSLHGTTGNTIYFGEGSWLTVV.

The rearrangement links TRBV10-1 to TRBJ2-1, with D possibly TRBD1 on 5 matching bases. The CDR3 covers 16 residues. Germline CDR1 WNHNN, CDR2 SYGVQD (reference sequence). V was pared by 0 bases and J by 2 bases, with 11 bases between. This CDR3 is CASSESGTGAYNEQFF. The DNA of the CDR3 is TGCGCCAGCAGTGAGTCGGGTACAGGCGCCTACAATGAGCAGTTCTTC.